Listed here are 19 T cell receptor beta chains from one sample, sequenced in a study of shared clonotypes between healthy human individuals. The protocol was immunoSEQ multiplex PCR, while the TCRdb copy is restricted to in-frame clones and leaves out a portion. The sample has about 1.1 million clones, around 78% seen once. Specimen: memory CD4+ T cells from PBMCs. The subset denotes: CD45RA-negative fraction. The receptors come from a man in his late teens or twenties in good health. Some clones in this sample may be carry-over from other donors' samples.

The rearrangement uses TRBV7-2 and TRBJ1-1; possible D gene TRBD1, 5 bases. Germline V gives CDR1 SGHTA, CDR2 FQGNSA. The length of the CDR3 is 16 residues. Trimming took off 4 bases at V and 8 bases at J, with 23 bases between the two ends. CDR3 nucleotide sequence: TGTGCCAGCAGCTCCAACCGAGTTGGGCAGGGCTCGGAAGCTTTCTTT. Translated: CASSSNRVGQGSEAFF.

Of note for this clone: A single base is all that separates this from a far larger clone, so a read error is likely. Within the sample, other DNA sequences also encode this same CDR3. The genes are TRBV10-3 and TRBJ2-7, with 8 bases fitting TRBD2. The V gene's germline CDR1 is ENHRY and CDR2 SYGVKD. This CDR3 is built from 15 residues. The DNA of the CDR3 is TGTGCTATCAGTGACAGTAGCGGGAACTCCTACGAGCAGTACTTC. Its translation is CAISDSSGNSYEQYF.

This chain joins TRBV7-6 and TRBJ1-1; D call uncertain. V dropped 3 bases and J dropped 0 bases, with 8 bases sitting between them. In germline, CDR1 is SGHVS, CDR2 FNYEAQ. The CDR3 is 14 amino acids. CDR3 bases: TGTGCCAGCAGCTTGAGGGTTCTGAACACTGAAGCTTTCTTT. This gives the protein CASSLRVLNTEAFF.

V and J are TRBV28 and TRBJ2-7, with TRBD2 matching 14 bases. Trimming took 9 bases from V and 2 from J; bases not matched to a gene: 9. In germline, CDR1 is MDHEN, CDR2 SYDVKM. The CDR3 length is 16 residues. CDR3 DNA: TGTGCCAGTCAGACTAGCGGGAGGGCATTTGCCTACGAGCAGTACTTC. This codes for CASQTSGRAFAYEQYF.

The CDR3 DNA sequence: TGTGCCATCAGTGACCGGACTAGCGGGGGGGCAGGTACGCAGTATTTT. It is translated as CAISDRTSGGAGTQYF. This chain links TRBV10-3 with TRBJ2-3; TRBD2 agrees at 15 bases. This CDR3 region has 16 residues. The junction had 6 bases not matched to a gene; V was cut back by 3 bases and J by 8 bases. CDR1 ENHRY and CDR2 SYGVKD come from the germline V gene.

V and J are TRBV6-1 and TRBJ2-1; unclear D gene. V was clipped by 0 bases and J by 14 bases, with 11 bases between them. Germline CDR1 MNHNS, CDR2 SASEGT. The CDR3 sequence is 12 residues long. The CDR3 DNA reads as TGTGCCAGCAGTGAAGCGTTGGGTCGCGAGTTCTTC. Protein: CASSEALGREFF.

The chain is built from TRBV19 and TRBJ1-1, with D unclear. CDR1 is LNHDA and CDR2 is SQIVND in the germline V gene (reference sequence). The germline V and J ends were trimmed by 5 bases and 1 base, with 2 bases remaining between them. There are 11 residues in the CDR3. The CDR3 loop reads CASSENTEAFF. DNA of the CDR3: TGTGCCAGTAGTGAGAACACTGAAGCTTTCTTT.

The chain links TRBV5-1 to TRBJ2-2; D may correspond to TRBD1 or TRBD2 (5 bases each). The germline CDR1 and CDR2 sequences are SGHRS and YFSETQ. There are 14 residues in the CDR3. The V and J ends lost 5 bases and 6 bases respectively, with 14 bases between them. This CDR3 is CASRSGAHAGELFF. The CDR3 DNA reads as TGCGCCAGCAGATCCGGGGCCCACGCCGGGGAGCTGTTTTTT.

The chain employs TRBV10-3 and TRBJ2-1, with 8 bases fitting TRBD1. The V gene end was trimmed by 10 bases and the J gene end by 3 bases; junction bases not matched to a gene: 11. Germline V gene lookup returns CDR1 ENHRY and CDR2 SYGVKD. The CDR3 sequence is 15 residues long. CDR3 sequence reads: CATQKAGQGYNEQFF. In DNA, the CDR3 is TGTGCCACTCAAAAAGCCGGACAGGGCTACAATGAGCAGTTCTTC.

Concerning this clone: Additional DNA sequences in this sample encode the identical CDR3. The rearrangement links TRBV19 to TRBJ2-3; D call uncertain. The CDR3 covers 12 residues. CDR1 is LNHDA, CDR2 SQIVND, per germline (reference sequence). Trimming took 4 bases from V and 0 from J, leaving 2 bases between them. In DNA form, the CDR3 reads TGTGCCAGTAGTACTAGCACAGATACGCAGTATTTT. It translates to CASSTSTDTQYF.

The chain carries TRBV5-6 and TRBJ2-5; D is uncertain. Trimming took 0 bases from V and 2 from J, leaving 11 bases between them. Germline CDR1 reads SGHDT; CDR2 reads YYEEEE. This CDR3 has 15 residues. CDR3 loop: CASSLGPLGQETQYF. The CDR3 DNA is TGTGCCAGCAGCTTGGGGCCCCTAGGACAAGAGACCCAGTACTTC.

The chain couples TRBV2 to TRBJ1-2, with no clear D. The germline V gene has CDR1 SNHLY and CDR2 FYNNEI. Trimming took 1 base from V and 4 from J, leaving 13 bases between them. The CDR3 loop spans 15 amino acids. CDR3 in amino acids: CASSEDTPRGYGYTF. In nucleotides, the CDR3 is TGTGCCAGCAGTGAAGATACGCCCCGCGGCTATGGCTACACCTTC.

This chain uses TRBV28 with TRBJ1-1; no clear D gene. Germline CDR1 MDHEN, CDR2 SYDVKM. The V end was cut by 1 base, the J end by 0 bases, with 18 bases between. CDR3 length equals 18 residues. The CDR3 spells CASSLSRHRTYMNTEAFF. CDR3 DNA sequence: TGTGCCAGCAGTTTATCGAGGCACCGGACTTATATGAACACTGAAGCTTTCTTT.

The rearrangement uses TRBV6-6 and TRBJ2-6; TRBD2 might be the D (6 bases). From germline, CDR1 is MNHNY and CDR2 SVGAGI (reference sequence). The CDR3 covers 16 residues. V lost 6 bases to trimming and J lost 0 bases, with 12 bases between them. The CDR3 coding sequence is TGTGCCAGCAGAGGGACGGGACTCTCTGGGGCCAACGTCCTGACTTTC. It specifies CASRGTGLSGANVLTF.

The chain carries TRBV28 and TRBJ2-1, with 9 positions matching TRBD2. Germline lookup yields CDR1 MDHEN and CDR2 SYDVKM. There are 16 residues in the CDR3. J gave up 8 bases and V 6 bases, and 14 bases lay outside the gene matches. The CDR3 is CASRSTGTSSWDEQFF. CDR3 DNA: TGTGCCAGCAGATCAACCGGGACTAGCTCCTGGGATGAGCAGTTCTTC. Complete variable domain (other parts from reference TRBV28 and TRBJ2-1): DVKVTQSSRYLVKRTGEKVFLECVQDMDHENMFWYRQDPGLGLRLIYFSYDVKMKEKGDIPEGYSVSREKKERFSLILESASTNQTSMYLCASRSTGTSSWDEQFFGPGTRLTVL.

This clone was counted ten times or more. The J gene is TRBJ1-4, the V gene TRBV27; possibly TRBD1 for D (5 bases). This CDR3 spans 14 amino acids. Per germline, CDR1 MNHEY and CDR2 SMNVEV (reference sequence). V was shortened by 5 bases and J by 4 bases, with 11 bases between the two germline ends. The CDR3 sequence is CASSPRRGNEKLFF. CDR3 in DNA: TGTGCCAGCAGTCCACGAAGGGGTAATGAAAAACTGTTTTTT.

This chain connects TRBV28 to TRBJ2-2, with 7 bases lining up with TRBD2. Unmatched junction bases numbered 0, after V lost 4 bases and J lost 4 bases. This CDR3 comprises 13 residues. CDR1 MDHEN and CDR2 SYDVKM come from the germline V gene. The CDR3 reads CASSWGGTGELFF. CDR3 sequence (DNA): TGTGCCAGCAGTTGGGGGGGCACCGGGGAGCTGTTTTTT.

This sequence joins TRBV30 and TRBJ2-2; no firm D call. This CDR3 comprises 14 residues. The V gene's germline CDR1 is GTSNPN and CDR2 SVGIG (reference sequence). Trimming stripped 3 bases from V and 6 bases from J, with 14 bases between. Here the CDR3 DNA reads TGTGCCTGGAGGGCCCTAGAAGACTCCGGGGAGCTGTTTTTT. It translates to CAWRALEDSGELFF.

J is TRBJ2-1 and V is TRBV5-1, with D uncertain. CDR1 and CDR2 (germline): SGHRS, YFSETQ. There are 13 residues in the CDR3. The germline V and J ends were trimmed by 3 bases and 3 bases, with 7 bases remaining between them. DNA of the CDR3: TGCGCCAGCAGCTCGGAAAACTACAATGAGCAGTTCTTC. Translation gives CASSSENYNEQFF.